This T cell receptor (beta chain) was sequenced during a study of blood T cell repertoires in COVID-19. In the study overall: Italy, Spain and the United States were the sources of the convalescent and acute COVID-19 samples. From T cells, B-cell-depleted T cells, or PBMCs came the material, which was cDNA or gDNA.

Source study methods: It was from reference gene primer amplification that nucleated cell counts were estimated. Method: immunoSEQ multiplex PCR; TCRdb's copy keeps in-frame clones and lacks some. The DNA gave D and trimming, while V, J and clone size come from that table. The table records approximately 97,000 clones, over 70% of them present only once. CDR1 is MDHEN, CDR2 SYDVKM, per germline. V was shortened by 6 bases and J by 0 bases, with 14 bases between the two germline ends. The CDR3 sequence is 16 residues long. Input material: peripheral blood. The chain recombines TRBV28 with TRBJ2-2; D perhaps matches TRBD1 (6 bases). This receptor was taken from a man between 60 and 70 years old with acute or convalescent COVID-19. Here the CDR3 DNA reads TGTGCCAGCAGGATAGGACAGAACCCGAACACCGGGGAGCTGTTTTTT. It is translated as CASRIGQNPNTGELFF.